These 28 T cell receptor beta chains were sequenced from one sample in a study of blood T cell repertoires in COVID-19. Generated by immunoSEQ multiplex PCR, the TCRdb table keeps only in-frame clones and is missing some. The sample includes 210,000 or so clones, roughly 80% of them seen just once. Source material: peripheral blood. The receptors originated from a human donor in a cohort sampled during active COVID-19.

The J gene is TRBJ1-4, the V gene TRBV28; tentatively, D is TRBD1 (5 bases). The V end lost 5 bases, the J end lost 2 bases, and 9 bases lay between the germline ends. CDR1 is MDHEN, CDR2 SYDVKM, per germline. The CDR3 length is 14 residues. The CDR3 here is CASSLRQTNEKLFF. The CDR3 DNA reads TGTGCCAGCAGTCTCCGACAGACTAATGAAAAACTGTTTTTT. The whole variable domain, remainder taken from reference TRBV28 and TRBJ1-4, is DVKVTQSSRYLVKRTGEKVFLECVQDMDHENMFWYRQDPGLGLRLIYFSYDVKMKEKGDIPEGYSVSREKKERFSLILESASTNQTSMYLCASSLRQTNEKLFFGSGTQLSVL.

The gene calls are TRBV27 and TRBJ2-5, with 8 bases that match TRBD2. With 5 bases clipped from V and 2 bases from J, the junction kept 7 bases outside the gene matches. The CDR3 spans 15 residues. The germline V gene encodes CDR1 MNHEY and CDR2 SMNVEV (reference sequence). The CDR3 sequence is CASSPISGTQETQYF. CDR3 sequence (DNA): TGTGCCAGCAGTCCAATTAGCGGGACTCAAGAGACCCAGTACTTC.

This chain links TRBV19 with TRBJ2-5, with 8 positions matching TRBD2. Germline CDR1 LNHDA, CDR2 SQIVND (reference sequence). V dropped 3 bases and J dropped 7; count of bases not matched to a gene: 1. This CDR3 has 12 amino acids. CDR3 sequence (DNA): TGTGCCAGTAGTATCCGGGAGGGGACCCAGTACTTC. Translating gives CASSIREGTQYF.

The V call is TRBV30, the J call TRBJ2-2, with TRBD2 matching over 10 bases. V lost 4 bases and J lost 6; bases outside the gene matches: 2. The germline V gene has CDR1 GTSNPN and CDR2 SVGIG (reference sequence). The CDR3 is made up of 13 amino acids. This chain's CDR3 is CAWNLAGAGELFF. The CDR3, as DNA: TGTGCCTGGAACCTAGCGGGAGCCGGGGAGCTGTTTTTT.

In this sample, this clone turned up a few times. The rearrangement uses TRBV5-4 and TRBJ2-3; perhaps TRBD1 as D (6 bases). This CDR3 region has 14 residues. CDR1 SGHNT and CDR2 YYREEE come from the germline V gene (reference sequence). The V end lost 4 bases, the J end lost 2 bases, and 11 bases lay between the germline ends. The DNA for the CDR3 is TGTGCCAGCAGCCACAGGGTAACCACAGATACGCAGTATTTT. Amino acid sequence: CASSHRVTTDTQYF. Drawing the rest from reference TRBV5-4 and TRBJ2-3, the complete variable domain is ETGVTQSPTHLIKTRGQQVTLRCSSQSGHNTVSWYQQALGQGPQFIFQYYREEENGRGNFPPRFSGLQFPNYSSELNVNALELDDSALYLCASSHRVTTDTQYFGPGTRLTVL.

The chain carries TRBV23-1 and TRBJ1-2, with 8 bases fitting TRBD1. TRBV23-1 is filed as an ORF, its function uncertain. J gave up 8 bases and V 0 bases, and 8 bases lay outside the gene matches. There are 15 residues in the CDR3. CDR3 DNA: TGCGCCAGCAGTCAATCGAGGACAGGGACGAGCGGCTACACCTTC. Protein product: CASSQSRTGTSGYTF.

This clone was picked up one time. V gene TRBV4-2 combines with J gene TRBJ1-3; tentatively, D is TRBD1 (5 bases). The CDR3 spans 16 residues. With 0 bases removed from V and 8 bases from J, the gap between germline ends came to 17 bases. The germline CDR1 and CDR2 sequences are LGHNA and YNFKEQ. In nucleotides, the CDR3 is TGTGCCAGCAGCCAAGATCCCGGGACCGGGAGGGACACCATATATTTT. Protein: CASSQDPGTGRDTIYF.

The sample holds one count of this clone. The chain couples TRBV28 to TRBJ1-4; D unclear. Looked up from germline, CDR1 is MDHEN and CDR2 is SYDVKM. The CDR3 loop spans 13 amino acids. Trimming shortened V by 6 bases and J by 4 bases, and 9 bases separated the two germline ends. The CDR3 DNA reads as TGTGCCAGCAGCAAACAGCTTAATGAAAAACTGTTTTTT. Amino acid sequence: CASSKQLNEKLFF.

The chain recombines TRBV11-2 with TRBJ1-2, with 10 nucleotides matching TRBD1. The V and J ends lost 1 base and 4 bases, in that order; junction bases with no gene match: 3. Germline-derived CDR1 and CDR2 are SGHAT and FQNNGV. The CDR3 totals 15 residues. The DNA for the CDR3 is TGTGCCAGCAGCTTAGCCGGGACAGGGGTCTATGGCTACACCTTC. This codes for CASSLAGTGVYGYTF.

The CDR3 protein is CASSLRTSGRATDEQYF. As DNA, the CDR3 is TGTGCCAGTAGCCTGAGGACTAGCGGGAGGGCCACGGACGAGCAGTACTTC. The V gene is TRBV19, the J gene TRBJ2-7, with TRBD2 identical over 15 bases. The CDR3 spans 17 residues. The germline gives CDR1 LNHDA, CDR2 SQIVND (reference sequence). After removal of 6 bases from V and 5 bases from J, the junction contained 11 bases not matched to a gene.

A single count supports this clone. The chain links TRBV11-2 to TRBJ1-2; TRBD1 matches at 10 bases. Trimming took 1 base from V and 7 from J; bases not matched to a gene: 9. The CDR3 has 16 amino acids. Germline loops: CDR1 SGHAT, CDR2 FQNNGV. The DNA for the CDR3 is TGTGCCAGCAGCTTAGTTTCGGGACAGGGGTTTAGTGGCTACACCTTC. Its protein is CASSLVSGQGFSGYTF.

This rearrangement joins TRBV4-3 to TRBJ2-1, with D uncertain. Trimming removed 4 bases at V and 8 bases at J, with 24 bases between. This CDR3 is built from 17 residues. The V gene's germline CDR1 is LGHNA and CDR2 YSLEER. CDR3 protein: CASSPGAEQYVSDEQFF. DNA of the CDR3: TGCGCCAGCAGCCCCGGAGCCGAGCAGTATGTTTCCGATGAGCAGTTCTTC.

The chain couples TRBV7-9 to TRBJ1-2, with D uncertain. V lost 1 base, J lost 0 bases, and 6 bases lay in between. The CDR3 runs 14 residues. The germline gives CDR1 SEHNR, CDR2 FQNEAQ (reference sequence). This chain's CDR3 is CASSLVSANYGYTF. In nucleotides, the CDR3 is TGTGCCAGCAGCTTAGTATCAGCTAACTATGGCTACACCTTC.

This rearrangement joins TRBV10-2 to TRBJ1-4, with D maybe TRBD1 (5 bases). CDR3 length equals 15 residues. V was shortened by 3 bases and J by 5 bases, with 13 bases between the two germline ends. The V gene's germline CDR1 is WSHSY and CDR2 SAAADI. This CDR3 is CASSDVHRLNEKLFF. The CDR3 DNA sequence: TGCGCCAGCAGTGATGTTCACAGGTTAAATGAAAAACTGTTTTTT.

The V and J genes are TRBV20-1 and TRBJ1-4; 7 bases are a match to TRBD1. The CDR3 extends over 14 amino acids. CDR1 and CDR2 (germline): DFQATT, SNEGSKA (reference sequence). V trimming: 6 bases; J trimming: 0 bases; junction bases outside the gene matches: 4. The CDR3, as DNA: TGCAGTGCAAGTCAGGGGGCAACTAATGAAAAACTGTTTTTT. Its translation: CSASQGATNEKLFF.

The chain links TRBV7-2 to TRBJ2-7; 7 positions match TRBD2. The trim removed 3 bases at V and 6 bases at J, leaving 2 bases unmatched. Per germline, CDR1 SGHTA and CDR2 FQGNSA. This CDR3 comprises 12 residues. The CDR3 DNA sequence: TGTGCCAGCAGCTTGGGACTACCCGAGCAGTACTTC. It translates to CASSLGLPEQYF.

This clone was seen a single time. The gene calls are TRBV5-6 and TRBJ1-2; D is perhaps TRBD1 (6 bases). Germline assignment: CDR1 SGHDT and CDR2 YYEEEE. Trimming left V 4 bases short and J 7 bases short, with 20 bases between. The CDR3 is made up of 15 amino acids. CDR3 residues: CASSLGQTLLFGYTF. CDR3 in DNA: TGTGCCAGCAGCCTCGGACAGACTTTGCTATTTGGCTACACCTTC.

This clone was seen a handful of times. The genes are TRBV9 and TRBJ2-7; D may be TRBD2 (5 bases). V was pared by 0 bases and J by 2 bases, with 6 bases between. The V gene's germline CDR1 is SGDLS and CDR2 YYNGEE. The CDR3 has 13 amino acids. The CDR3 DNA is TGTGCCAGCAGCGTAGACGGGGCCTACGAGCAGTACTTC. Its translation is CASSVDGAYEQYF.

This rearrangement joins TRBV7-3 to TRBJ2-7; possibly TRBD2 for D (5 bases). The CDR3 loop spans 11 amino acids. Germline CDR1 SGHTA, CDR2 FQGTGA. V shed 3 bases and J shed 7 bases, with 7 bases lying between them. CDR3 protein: CASSFRGEQYF. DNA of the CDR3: TGTGCCAGCAGCTTCCGGGGAGAGCAGTACTTC.

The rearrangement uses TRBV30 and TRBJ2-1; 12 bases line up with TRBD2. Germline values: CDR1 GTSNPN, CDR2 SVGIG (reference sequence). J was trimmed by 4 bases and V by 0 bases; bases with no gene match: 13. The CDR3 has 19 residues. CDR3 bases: TGTGCCTGGAGTGTCGCCTTCTCTAGCGGGAGGGCCATATACAATGAGCAGTTCTTC. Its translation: CAWSVAFSSGRAIYNEQFF.

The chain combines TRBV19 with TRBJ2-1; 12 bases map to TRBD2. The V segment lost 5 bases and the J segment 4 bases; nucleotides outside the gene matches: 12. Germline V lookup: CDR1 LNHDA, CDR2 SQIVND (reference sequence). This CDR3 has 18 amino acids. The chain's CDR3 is CASSLNWRTSGTYNEQFF. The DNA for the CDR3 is TGTGCCAGTAGTCTCAACTGGAGGACTAGCGGGACATACAATGAGCAGTTCTTC.

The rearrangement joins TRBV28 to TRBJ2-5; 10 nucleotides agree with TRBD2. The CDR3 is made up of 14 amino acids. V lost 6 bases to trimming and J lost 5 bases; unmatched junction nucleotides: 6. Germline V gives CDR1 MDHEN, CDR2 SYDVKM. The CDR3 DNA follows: TGTGCCAGCAGAACAAGCGGGAGGGGGGAGACCCAGTACTTC. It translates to CASRTSGRGETQYF.

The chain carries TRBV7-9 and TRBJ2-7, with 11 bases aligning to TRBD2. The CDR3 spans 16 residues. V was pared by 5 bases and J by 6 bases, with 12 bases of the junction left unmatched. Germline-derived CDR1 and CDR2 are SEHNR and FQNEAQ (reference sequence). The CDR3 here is CASSPGLAAENSEQYF. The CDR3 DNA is TGTGCCAGCAGCCCGGGACTAGCGGCGGAGAACTCCGAGCAGTACTTC. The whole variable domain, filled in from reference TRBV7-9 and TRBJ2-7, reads DTGVSQNPRHKITKRGQNVTFRCDPISEHNRLYWYRQTLGQGPEFLTYFQNEAQLEKSRLLSDRFSAERPKGSFSTLEIQRTEQGDSAMYLCASSPGLAAENSEQYFGPGTRLTVT.

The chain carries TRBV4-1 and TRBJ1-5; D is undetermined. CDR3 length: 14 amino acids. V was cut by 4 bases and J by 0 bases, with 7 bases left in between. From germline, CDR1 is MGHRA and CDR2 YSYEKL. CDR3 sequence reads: CASSPPDSNQPQHF. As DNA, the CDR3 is TGCGCCAGCAGCCCGCCAGATAGCAATCAGCCCCAGCATTTT.

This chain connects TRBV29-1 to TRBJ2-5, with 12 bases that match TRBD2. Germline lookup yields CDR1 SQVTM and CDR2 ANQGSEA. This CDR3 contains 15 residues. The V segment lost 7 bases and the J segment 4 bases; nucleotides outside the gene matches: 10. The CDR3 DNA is TGCAGCGCCCGGGGACTAGCGGGTGGTGGAGAGACCCAGTACTTC. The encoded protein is CSARGLAGGGETQYF.

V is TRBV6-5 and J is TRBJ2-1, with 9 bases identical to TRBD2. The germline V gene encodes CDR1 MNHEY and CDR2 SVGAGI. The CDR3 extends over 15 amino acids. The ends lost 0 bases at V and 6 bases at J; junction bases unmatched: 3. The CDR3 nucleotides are TGTGCCAGCAGTTACTCGGGCGGGAGGGTCAATGAGCAGTTCTTC. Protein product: CASSYSGGRVNEQFF.

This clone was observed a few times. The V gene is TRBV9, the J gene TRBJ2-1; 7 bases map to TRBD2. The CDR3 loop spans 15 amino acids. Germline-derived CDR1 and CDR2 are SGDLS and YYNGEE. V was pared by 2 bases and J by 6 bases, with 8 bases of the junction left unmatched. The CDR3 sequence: CASSVYRIAGNEQFF. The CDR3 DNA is TGTGCCAGCAGCGTTTATCGGATAGCGGGCAATGAGCAGTTCTTC.

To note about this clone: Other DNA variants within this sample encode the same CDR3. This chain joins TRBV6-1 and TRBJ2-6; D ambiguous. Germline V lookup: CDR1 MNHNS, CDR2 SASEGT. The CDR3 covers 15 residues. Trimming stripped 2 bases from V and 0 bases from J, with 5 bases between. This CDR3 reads CASSERSSGANVLTF. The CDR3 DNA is TGTGCCAGCAGTGAACGGAGCTCTGGGGCCAACGTCCTGACTTTC.